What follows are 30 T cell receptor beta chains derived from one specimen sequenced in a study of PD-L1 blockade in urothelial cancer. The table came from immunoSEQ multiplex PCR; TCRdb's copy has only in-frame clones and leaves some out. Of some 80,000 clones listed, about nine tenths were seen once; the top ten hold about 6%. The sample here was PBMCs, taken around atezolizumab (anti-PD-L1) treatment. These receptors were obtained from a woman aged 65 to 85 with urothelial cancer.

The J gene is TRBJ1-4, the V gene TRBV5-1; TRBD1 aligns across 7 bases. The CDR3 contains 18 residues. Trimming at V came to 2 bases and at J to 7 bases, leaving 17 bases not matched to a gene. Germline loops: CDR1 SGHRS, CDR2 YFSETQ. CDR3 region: CASSLNTYHRDSLEKLFF. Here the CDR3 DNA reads TGCGCCAGCAGCTTAAACACTTACCACCGGGACAGCCTTGAAAAACTGTTTTTT.

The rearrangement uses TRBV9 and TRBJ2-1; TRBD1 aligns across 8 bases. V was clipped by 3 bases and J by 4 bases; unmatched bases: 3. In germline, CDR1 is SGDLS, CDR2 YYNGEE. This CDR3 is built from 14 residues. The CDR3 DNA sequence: TGTGCCAGCAGCGCCGGACAGGGATACAATGAGCAGTTCTTC. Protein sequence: CASSAGQGYNEQFF.

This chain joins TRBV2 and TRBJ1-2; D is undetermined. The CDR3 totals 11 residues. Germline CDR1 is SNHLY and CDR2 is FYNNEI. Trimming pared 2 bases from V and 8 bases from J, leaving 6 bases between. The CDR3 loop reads CASSEWEGYTF. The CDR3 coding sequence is TGTGCCAGCAGTGAATGGGAGGGCTACACCTTC.

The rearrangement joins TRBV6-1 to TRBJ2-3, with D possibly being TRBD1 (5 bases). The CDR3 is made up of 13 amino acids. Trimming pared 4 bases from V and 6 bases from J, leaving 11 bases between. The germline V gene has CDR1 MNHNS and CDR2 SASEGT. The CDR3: CASSGQFWDTQYF. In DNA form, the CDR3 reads TGTGCCAGCAGTGGACAGTTCTGGGATACGCAGTATTTT.

This CDR3 is CASSPRQGLSYEQYF. The DNA for the CDR3 is TGTGCCAGCAGCCCCAGACAGGGCCTCTCCTACGAGCAGTACTTC. The gene calls are TRBV7-2 and TRBJ2-7; 7 nucleotides line up with TRBD1. This CDR3 has 15 residues. CDR1 and CDR2 (germline): SGHTA, FQGNSA. V shed 5 bases and J 0 bases; nucleotides not matched to a gene: 7.

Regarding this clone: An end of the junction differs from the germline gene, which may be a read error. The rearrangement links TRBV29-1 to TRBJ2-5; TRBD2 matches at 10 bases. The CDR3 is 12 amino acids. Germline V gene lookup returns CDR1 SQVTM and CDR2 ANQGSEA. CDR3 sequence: CSVEASGGPRNF. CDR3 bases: TGCAGCGTTGAGGCTAGCGGGGGTCCTAGAAACTTC.

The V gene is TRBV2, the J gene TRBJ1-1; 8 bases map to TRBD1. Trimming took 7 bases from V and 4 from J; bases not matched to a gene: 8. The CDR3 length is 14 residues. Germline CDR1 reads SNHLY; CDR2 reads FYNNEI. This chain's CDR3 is CASIIQGVSTEAFF. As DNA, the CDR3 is TGTGCCAGCATAATACAGGGGGTCTCCACTGAAGCTTTCTTT. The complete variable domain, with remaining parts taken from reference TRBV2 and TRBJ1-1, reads EPEVTQTPSHQVTQMGQEVILRCVPISNHLYFYWYRQILGQKVEFLVSFYNNEISEKSEIFDDQFSVERPDGSNFTLKIRSTKLEDSAMYFCASIIQGVSTEAFFGQGTRLTVV.

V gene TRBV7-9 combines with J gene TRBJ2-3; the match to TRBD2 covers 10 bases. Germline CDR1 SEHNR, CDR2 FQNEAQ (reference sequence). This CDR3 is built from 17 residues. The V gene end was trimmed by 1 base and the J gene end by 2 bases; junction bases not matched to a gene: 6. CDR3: CASSLDVLAGATDTQYF. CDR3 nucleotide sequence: TGTGCCAGCAGCTTAGATGTCCTAGCGGGAGCCACAGATACGCAGTATTTT.

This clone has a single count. For the CDR3, the DNA is TGTGCCAGCGGAGGGACGCCGACAGGGAGAAAAGAGACCCAGTACTTC. Protein sequence: CASGGTPTGRKETQYF. The V and J genes are TRBV2 and TRBJ2-5; possibly TRBD1 for D (7 bases). The CDR3 is 16 residues long. Germline CDR1 is SNHLY and CDR2 is FYNNEI. Trimming stripped 8 bases from V and 3 bases from J, with 22 bases between.

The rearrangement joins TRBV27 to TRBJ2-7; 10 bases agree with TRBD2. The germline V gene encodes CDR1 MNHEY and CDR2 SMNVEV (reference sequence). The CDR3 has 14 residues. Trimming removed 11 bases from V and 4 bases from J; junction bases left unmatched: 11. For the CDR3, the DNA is TGTGCCTCATCAGGTCTAGCGGGAGTTTACGAGCAGTACTTC. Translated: CASSGLAGVYEQYF.

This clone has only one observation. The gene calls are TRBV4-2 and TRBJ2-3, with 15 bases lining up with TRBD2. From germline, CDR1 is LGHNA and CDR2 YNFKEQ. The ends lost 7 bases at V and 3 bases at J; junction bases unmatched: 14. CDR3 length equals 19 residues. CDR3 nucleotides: TGTGCCAGCAAACGGTACCATTCCGGGACTAGCGGGAGGACAGATACGCAGTATTTT. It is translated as CASKRYHSGTSGRTDTQYF.

CDR3 residues: CASSEYTTGRSYEQYF. Written as DNA, the CDR3 is TGTGCCAGCAGTGAATATACGACAGGTCGGTCCTACGAGCAGTACTTC. This chain uses TRBV25-1 with TRBJ2-7; weak D call: TRBD1 (6 bases). Per germline, CDR1 MGHDK and CDR2 SYGVNS. This CDR3 comprises 16 residues. The ends were cut back, 0 bases at V and 1 base at J, with 13 bases in the middle.

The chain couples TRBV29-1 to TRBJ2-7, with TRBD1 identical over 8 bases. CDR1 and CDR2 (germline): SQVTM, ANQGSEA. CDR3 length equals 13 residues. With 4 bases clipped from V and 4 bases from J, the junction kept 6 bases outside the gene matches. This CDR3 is CSVGGQGDYEQYF. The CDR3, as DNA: TGCAGCGTTGGCGGACAGGGAGATTACGAGCAGTACTTC.

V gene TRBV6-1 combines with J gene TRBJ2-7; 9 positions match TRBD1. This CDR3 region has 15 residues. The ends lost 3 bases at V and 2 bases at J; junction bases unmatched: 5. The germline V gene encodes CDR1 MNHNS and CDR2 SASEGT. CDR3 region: CASSDPGQGTYEQYF. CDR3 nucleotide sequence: TGTGCCAGCAGTGACCCGGGACAGGGAACCTACGAGCAGTACTTC.

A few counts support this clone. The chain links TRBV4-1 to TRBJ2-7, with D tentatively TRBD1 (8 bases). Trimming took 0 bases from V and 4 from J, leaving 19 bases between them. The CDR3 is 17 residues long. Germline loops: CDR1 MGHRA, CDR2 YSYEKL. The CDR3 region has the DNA TGCGCCAGCAGCCAAGACCAAAACAGGGGGGGGGCTTACGAGCAGTACTTC. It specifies CASSQDQNRGGAYEQYF.

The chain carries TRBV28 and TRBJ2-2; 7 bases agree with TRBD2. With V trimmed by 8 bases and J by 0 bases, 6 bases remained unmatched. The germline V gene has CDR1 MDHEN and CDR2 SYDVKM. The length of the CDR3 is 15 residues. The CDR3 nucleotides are TGTGCCAGCGGCGGGGGAACACCGAACACCGGGGAGCTGTTTTTT. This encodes CASGGGTPNTGELFF.

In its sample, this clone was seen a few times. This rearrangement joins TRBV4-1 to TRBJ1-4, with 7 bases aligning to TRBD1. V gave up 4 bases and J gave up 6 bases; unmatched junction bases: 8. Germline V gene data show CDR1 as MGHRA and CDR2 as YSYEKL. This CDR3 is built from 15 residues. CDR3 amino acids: CASSPQGVGDEKLFF. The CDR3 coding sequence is TGCGCCAGCAGCCCCCAGGGGGTAGGTGATGAAAAACTGTTTTTT.

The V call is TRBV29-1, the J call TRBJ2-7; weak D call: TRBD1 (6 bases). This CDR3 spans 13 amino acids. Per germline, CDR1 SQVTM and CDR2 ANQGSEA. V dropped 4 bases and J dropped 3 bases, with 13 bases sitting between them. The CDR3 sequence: CSVAGQLNYEQYF. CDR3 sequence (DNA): TGCAGCGTTGCTGGACAGCTAAACTACGAGCAGTACTTC.

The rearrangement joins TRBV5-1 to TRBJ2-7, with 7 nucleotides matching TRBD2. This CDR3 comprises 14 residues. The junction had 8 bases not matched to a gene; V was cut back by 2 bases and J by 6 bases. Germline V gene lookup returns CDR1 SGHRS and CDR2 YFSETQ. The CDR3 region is CASSFPREGGEQYF. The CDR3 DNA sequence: TGCGCCAGCAGCTTCCCCAGGGAGGGAGGCGAGCAGTACTTC.

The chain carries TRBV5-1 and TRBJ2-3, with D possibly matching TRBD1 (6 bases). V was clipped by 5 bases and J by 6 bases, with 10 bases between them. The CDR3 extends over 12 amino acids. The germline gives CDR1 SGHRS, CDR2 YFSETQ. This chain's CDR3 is CASREQGDTQYF. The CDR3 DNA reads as TGCGCCAGCAGGGAGCAGGGGGATACGCAGTATTTT.

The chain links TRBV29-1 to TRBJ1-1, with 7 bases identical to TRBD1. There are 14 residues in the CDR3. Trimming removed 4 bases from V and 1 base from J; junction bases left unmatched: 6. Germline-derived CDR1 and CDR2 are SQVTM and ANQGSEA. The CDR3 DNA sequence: TGCAGCGTTGGAGGGGGCCCCCAGAACACTGAAGCTTTCTTT. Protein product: CSVGGGPQNTEAFF.

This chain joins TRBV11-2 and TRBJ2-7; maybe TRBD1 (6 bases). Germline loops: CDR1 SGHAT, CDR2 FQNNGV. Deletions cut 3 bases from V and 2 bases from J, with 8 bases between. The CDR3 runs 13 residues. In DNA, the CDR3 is TGTGCCAGCAGCTTGACAGGACCCTACGAGCAGTACTTC. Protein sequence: CASSLTGPYEQYF.

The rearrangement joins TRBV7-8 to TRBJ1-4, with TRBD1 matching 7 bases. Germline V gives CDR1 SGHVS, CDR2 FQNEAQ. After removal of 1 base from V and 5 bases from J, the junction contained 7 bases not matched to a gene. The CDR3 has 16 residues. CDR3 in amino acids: CASSLGVGQRNEKLFF. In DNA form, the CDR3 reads TGTGCCAGCAGCTTAGGAGTGGGACAGCGAAATGAAAAACTGTTTTTT.

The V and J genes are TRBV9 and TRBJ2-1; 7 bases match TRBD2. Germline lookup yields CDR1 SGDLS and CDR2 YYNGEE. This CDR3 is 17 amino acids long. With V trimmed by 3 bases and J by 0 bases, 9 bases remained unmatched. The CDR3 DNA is TGTGCCAGCAGCGCCGGCCCCGGGGGGAGCTCCTACAATGAGCAGTTCTTC. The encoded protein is CASSAGPGGSSYNEQFF.

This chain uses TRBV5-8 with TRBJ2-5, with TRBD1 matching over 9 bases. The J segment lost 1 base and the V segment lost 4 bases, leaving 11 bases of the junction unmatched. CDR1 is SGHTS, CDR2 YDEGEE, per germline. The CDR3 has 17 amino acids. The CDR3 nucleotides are TGTGCCAGCAGCACGGGACAGGGTCGATTTCCCCAAGAGACCCAGTACTTC. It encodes CASSTGQGRFPQETQYF.

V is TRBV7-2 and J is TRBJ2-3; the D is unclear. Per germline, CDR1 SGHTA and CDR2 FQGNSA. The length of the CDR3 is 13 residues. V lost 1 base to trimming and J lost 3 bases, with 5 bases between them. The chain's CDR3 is CASSLVQTDTQYF. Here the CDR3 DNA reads TGTGCCAGCAGCTTAGTGCAGACAGATACGCAGTATTTT.

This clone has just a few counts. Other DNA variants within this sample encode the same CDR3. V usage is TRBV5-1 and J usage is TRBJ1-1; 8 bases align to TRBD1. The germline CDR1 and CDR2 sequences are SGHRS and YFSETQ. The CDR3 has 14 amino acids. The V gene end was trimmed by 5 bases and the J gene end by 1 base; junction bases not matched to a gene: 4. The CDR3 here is CASSLGTGNTEAFF. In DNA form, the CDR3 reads TGCGCCAGCAGTCTTGGGACAGGGAACACTGAAGCTTTCTTT.

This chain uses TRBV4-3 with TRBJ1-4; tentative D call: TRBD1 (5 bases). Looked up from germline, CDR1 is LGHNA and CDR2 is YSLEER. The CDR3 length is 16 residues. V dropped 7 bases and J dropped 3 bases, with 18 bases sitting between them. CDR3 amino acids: CASTPLFGASNEKLFF. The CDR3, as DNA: TGCGCCAGCACCCCGCTTTTTGGGGCGTCTAATGAAAAACTGTTTTTT.

The CDR3 protein is CASSVPRPGQDGYTF. The CDR3 DNA reads TGTGCCAGCAGCGTACCGCGACCGGGACAGGACGGCTACACCTTC. This chain links TRBV7-9 with TRBJ1-2, with 8 bases aligning to TRBD1. Germline-derived CDR1 and CDR2 are SEHNR and FQNEAQ (reference sequence). V lost 5 bases to trimming and J lost 8 bases; unmatched junction nucleotides: 13. The CDR3 spans 15 residues.

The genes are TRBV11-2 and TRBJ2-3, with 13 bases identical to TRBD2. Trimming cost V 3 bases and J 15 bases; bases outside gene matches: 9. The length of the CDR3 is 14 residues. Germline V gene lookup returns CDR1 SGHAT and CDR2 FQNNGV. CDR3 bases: TGTGCCAGCAGCTTTGAACTAGCGGGGGGGCCGTCATATTTT. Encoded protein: CASSFELAGGPSYF. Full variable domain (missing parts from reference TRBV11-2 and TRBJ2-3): EAGVAQSPRYKIIEKRQSVAFWCNPISGHATLYWYQQILGQGPKLLIQFQNNGVVDDSQLPKDRFSAERLKGVDSTLKIQPAKLEDSAVYLCASSFELAGGPSYFGPGTRLTVL.